This TCR beta chain was found in a study of cytomegalovirus exposure and HLA in healthy donors. As for the study in general: The approximately 120 validation repertoires, a later analysis reported, used the same platform as the approximately 700 first-cohort repertoires.

Study results and limitations: A subsequent analysis found that TCR clusters from the first cohort also tended to co-occur in the roughly 120 validation repertoires, with about 94% of cluster scores above 0. In vitro, three CMV-associated chains proved specific for CMV antigens. Some TCR beta chains (roughly 160 of them) were listed as cytomegalovirus-associated.

Clones were sequenced by immunoSEQ multiplex PCR, and TCRdb holds only the in-frame ones, with some missing. The sample lists almost 75,000 clones; 85% were seen once. A note on this clone: Its antigen remains unknown.

The CDR3 is 15 amino acids. Per the germline V gene, CDR1 is LGHNA and CDR2 is YSLEER. V lost 1 base, J lost 5 bases, and 15 bases lay in between. The sequenced sample consisted of PBMCs. The receptor was derived from a man under 40 in good health and CMV-seronegative. The chain links TRBV4-3 to TRBJ2-7; D might be TRBD1 (6 bases). CDR3 nucleotide sequence: TGCGCCAGCAGCCAAGTCTACAGGGTGGGCGACGAGCAGTACTTC. It yields the protein CASSQVYRVGDEQYF.